The next 5 T cell receptor beta chains were all read from a single sample in a study of blood T cell repertoires in COVID-19. The method was immunoSEQ multiplex PCR; TCRdb's version includes in-frame clones alone and lacks a portion of them. The table lists some 31,000 clones, 91% of them singletons. Sequencing was done on a sample of peripheral blood. The receptors were gathered from a human donor with active COVID-19. The donor label of this sample is uncertain.

The chain has TRBV27 and TRBJ2-5, with D possibly TRBD2 on 5 matching bases. The CDR3 loop spans 15 amino acids. Germline V lookup: CDR1 MNHEY, CDR2 SMNVEV (reference sequence). The V end was cut by 1 base, the J end by 4 bases, with 13 bases between. As DNA, the CDR3 is TGTGCCAGCAGTTTATGGTGGGGAGCAGCAGAGACCCAGTACTTC. Its translation is CASSLWWGAAETQYF.

This chain links TRBV5-6 with TRBJ2-4; 7 bases are shared with TRBD2. V lost 2 bases, J lost 3 bases, and 5 bases stayed unmatched. The germline V gene encodes CDR1 SGHDT and CDR2 YYEEEE. CDR3 length: 15 amino acids. DNA for the CDR3: TGTGCCAGCAGCTTTCGGGGGGTTGACAAAAACATTCAGTACTTC. Its protein is CASSFRGVDKNIQYF.

J is TRBJ2-1 and V is TRBV6-2 or TRBV6-3; 7 positions agree with TRBD2. Trimming removed 5 bases from V and 6 bases from J; junction bases left unmatched: 1. The germline V gene has CDR1 MNHEY and CDR2 SVGEGT. The CDR3 length is 12 residues. In DNA form, the CDR3 reads TGTGCCAGCAGTCGACTAGCCAATGAGCAGTTCTTC. Translated: CASSRLANEQFF.

A few counts support this clone. The J gene is TRBJ1-5, the V gene TRBV5-1; TRBD1 agrees at 7 bases. The CDR3 has 14 residues. Trimming cost V 4 bases and J 7 bases; bases outside gene matches: 8. In germline, CDR1 is SGHRS, CDR2 YFSETQ. DNA of the CDR3: TGCGCCAGCAGCCTGACAGGGCCGGGGCAGCCCCAGCATTTT. Translated, it gives CASSLTGPGQPQHF.

The genes are TRBV7-2 and TRBJ2-1; D perhaps matches TRBD2 (6 bases). Germline values: CDR1 SGHTA, CDR2 FQGNSA. The CDR3 totals 13 residues. The germline V and J ends were trimmed by 4 bases and 6 bases, with 10 bases remaining between them. CDR3 loop: CASSSGLINEQFF. Here the CDR3 DNA reads TGTGCCAGCAGCTCAGGACTAATCAATGAGCAGTTCTTC. Supplemented by reference TRBV7-2 and TRBJ2-1, the full variable domain reads GAGVSQSPSNKVTEKGKDVELRCDPISGHTALYWYRQSLGQGLEFLIYFQGNSAPDKSGLPSDRFSAERTGGSVSTLTIQRTQQEDSAVYLCASSSGLINEQFFGPGTRLTVL.